This is a list of T cell receptor beta chains from one sample in a study of blood T cell repertoires in COVID-19. Some clones are missing from TCRdb's copy, which holds only in-frame ones; the method was immunoSEQ multiplex PCR. The sample records hundreds of thousands of clones, about 90% being singletons. The material sequenced was peripheral blood. The receptors here all came from a woman between 50 and 59 years old with acute or convalescent COVID-19. Each CDR3 is given with its conserved first and last residue. Fields, in order: clone size, V gene, J gene, D gene, CDR3 DNA, CDR3 protein. D genes are given only for firm matches. The size of a clone is reported for some rows only, either as once, few or many, or as a class for expanded clones.

size: NA
V: TRBV18
J: TRBJ1-2
D: NA
DNA: TGTGCCAGCTCACCTCAGGGTGAGGACTATGGCTACACCTTC
CDR3: CASSPQGEDYGYTF

size: NA
V: TRBV19
J: TRBJ2-7
D: NA
DNA: TGTGCCAGTAGCCCCCGAGAGTCCTACGAGCAGTACTTC
CDR3: CASSPRESYEQYF

size: NA
V: TRBV5-6
J: TRBJ1-2
D: NA
DNA: TGTGCCAGCAGATACAGGGACGTTTCGGGCTACACCTTC
CDR3: CASRYRDVSGYTF

size: NA
V: TRBV19
J: TRBJ1-3
D: NA
DNA: TGTGCCAGTAGGCCGGGTCTTGTCTCTGGAAACACCATATATTTT
CDR3: CASRPGLVSGNTIYF

size: NA
V: TRBV24-1
J: TRBJ2-2
D: NA
DNA: TGTGCCACCAGTGATTTGGGGCAGCCACCTTACACCGGGGAGCTGTTTTTT
CDR3: CATSDLGQPPYTGELFF

size: NA
V: TRBV6-4
J: TRBJ2-2
D: TRBD2
DNA: TGTGCCAGCAGGGGACTAGCGGGGGCCGGGGAGCTGTTTTTT
CDR3: CASRGLAGAGELFF

size: NA
V: TRBV5-1
J: TRBJ2-7
D: TRBD2
DNA: TGCGCCAGCAGCTTGGGTTCTAGCGGGACCTACGAGCAGTACTTC
CDR3: CASSLGSSGTYEQYF

size: NA
V: TRBV9
J: TRBJ2-7
D: TRBD2
DNA: TGTGCCAGCAGCGCCGATGCGGGGGAGGCCTACGAGCAGTACTTC
CDR3: CASSADAGEAYEQYF

size: few
V: TRBV3-1/TRBV3-2
J: TRBJ1-5
D: NA
DNA: TGTGCCAGCAGCCAAGGCAGATTCAATCAGCCCCAGCATTTT
CDR3: CASSQGRFNQPQHF

size: NA
V: TRBV18
J: TRBJ2-1
D: TRBD1
DNA: TGTGCCAGCTCAATCGGGACAGACTCCTACAATGAGCAGTTCTTC
CDR3: CASSIGTDSYNEQFF

size: few
V: TRBV19
J: TRBJ1-1
D: TRBD1
DNA: TGTGCCAGTAGTGTCCGGGACAGGGGTACTGAAGCTTTCTTT
CDR3: CASSVRDRGTEAFF

size: NA
V: TRBV18
J: TRBJ2-7
D: TRBD2
DNA: TGTGCCAGCTCACCACCAGCGGGGCTCTACGGGCAGTACTTC
CDR3: CASSPPAGLYGQYF

size: NA
V: TRBV5-1
J: TRBJ1-6
D: NA
DNA: TGCGCCAGCAGCTTGTGGACACAAAATTCACCCCTCCACTTT
CDR3: CASSLWTQNSPLHF

size: NA
V: TRBV6-2/TRBV6-3
J: TRBJ2-7
D: NA
DNA: TGTGCCAGCAGTTACGACTCAGGGGGGATCGAGCAGTACTTC
CDR3: CASSYDSGGIEQYF

size: NA
V: TRBV9
J: TRBJ2-7
D: TRBD1
DNA: TGTGCCAGCAGCGTAGCGGGACAGGGTGCCTCCGAGCAGTACTTC
CDR3: CASSVAGQGASEQYF

size: once
V: TRBV7-2
J: TRBJ2-7
D: NA
DNA: TGTGCCAGCACCCGATCCGGGGGAGTCGACGAGCAGTACTTC
CDR3: CASTRSGGVDEQYF

size: NA
V: TRBV10-3
J: TRBJ1-1
D: NA
DNA: TGTGCCATCAGTCATGACAGTGCTAGTGGCACTGAAGCTTTCTTT
CDR3: CAISHDSASGTEAFF

size: NA
V: TRBV2
J: TRBJ2-7
D: NA
DNA: TGTGCCAGCAGTGAAGAGGTAGCAGGGAACTACGAGCAGTACTTC
CDR3: CASSEEVAGNYEQYF

size: NA
V: TRBV14
J: TRBJ2-7
D: NA
DNA: TGTGCCAGCAGCCAAGAAAACAGGATGTACGAGCAGTACTTC
CDR3: CASSQENRMYEQYF

size: NA
V: TRBV19
J: TRBJ2-7
D: NA
DNA: TGTGCCAGTAGTATGCGGGACTACGAGCAGTACTTC
CDR3: CASSMRDYEQYF

size: NA
V: TRBV24-1
J: TRBJ2-3
D: NA
DNA: TGTGCCACCAGTGGTGCGCAGGGCCCAGATACGCAGTATTTT
CDR3: CATSGAQGPDTQYF

size: NA
V: TRBV7-9
J: TRBJ2-1
D: NA
DNA: TGTGCCAGCAGCTCTCTCTGGGGGCCCCAAATAGGGCACAATGAGCAGTTCTTC
CDR3: CASSSLWGPQIGHNEQFF

size: few
V: TRBV2
J: TRBJ1-5
D: NA
DNA: TGTGCCAGCAGTGCAGACACCAATCAGCCCCAGCATTTT
CDR3: CASSADTNQPQHF

size: once
V: TRBV19
J: TRBJ1-5
D: TRBD1
DNA: TGTGCCAGTAGTCAACACGACAGGGTGGGCCAGCCCCAGCATTTT
CDR3: CASSQHDRVGQPQHF

size: once
V: TRBV18
J: TRBJ1-2
D: TRBD1
DNA: TGTGCCAGCTCACCAACAGGGGCCCGCTATAGCTACACCTTC
CDR3: CASSPTGARYSYTF

size: NA
V: TRBV5-1
J: TRBJ2-3
D: NA
DNA: TGCGCCAGCAGCTTGAGGCTTGCGGGGAGCACAGATACGCAGTATTTT
CDR3: CASSLRLAGSTDTQYF

size: NA
V: TRBV6-2/TRBV6-3
J: TRBJ2-1
D: TRBD1
DNA: TGTGCCAGCAGTCCCGGGACAGCCGCTTACAATGAGCAGTTCTTC
CDR3: CASSPGTAAYNEQFF

size: NA
V: TRBV4-2
J: TRBJ2-7
D: NA
DNA: TGTGCCAGCAGCCCCCAAGGCGGCGAGCAGTACTTC
CDR3: CASSPQGGEQYF

size: NA
V: TRBV7-9
J: TRBJ1-2
D: TRBD1
DNA: TGTGCCAGCAGCGTTACAGGGGACCCCTATGGCTACACCTTC
CDR3: CASSVTGDPYGYTF

size: NA
V: TRBV6-5
J: TRBJ2-7
D: NA
DNA: TGTGCCAGCAGGAATCCTGAGGCAGGGAGGTACGAGCAGTACTTC
CDR3: CASRNPEAGRYEQYF

size: NA
V: TRBV18
J: TRBJ2-5
D: NA
DNA: TGTGCCAGCTCACCAGGGACTGAAGAGACCCAGTACTTC
CDR3: CASSPGTEETQYF

size: NA
V: TRBV27
J: TRBJ2-1
D: TRBD1
DNA: TGTGCCAGCAGTTTACCATCTGGACAGGGGGGGTTAGCGGGTAAGAATGAGCAGTTCTTC
CDR3: CASSLPSGQGGLAGKNEQFF

size: NA
V: TRBV2
J: TRBJ1-4
D: TRBD1
DNA: TGTGCCAGCAGTCCTGGACAGGCAACTAATGAAAAACTGTTTTTT
CDR3: CASSPGQATNEKLFF

size: NA
V: TRBV5-1
J: TRBJ2-6
D: TRBD2
DNA: TGCGCCAGCAGCCCCTTAGCGGGAGTTGGGGCCAACGTCCTGACTTTC
CDR3: CASSPLAGVGANVLTF

size: NA
V: TRBV11-2
J: TRBJ1-6
D: TRBD1
DNA: TGTGCCAGCAGCTCCACAGGGGAGTCACCCCTCCACTTT
CDR3: CASSSTGESPLHF

size: NA
V: TRBV30
J: TRBJ1-2
D: NA
DNA: TGTGCCTGGACCAACCCTTACTCCGGGTTTTATTGCTACACCTTC
CDR3: CAWTNPYSGFYCYTF

size: NA
V: TRBV5-1
J: TRBJ1-1
D: TRBD1
DNA: TGCGCCAGCAGCACCTGGACAGGGGGGATTGAAGCTTTCTTT
CDR3: CASSTWTGGIEAFF